This T cell receptor (beta chain) was profiled in a study of T cells in Graves' hyperthyroidism and ophthalmopathy. The PBMCs were sourced from fresh peripheral blood (more than 8.5 ml). This clonotype was recorded many times. Amplification of TCR beta CDR3 regions was performed using RNA transcripts as template. TCR CDR3 regions were first amplified by RT-PCR with HTBI primers. TCRdb redid the calling of the multiplex PCR reads with MiXCR, one entry per CDR3 protein. The sample holds about 400,000 distinct CDR3 sequences; more than 12% are singletons and the top ten take around 20%. Per the germline V gene, CDR1 is SGHTA and CDR2 is FQGNSA. V lost 1 base, J lost 5 bases, and 5 bases stayed unmatched. This CDR3 contains 16 residues.

The V gene is TRBV7-2, the J gene TRBJ2-4; 10 nucleotides agree with TRBD2. The source of this sequence is a woman aged 25 to 39 with Graves' ophthalmopathy. Sequences were obtained from blood. The CDR3 nucleotides are TGTGCCAGCAGCTTAGGTAGCGGGGGGCTCGAAAACATTCAGTACTTC. Translating it yields CASSLGSGGLENIQYF.